This record concerns one TCR beta chain sequence. It lacks a known antigen. The CDR3 is cut off 3 residues early in the read; its end comes from the germline J gene. This sample is part of a study of T cells in women clearing cervical HPV infection (dated by TCRdb to the late 2010s). Looking at the study overall: The cases were about two dozen women with histologically confirmed HPV16-related CIN3 or worse, and 2 of those women had invasive cancers. Controls were more than 20 women whose single incident HPV16 infection cleared within 12 months without precancer or cancer developing. Case blood was taken at the visit when the lesion was first identified, whereas control blood was taken when infection was no longer detected. For cases, the median interval between lesion detection and blood sampling was around 150 days, with an interquartile range of about 85 to 210 days. Since only a few of the women had HLA typing available, the possibility that HLA type was acting as a confounder could not be ruled out. An exploratory proof-of-principle case-control study, nested within the Guanacaste HPV Natural History Study in Costa Rica, was conducted to compare TCR repertoires across cervical HPV16 outcomes. Cases and controls were matched on age within five years and on year of sample collection. A median age of approximately 34 years was observed in cases versus less than 40 in controls, and no significant differences in baseline characteristics were found. The parent cohort enrolled roughly 9,400 women aged 18 or older in Guanacaste, Costa Rica, in about 1992 to 1994 and followed the women for 7 to 8 years. Five blinded duplicates per group were added as quality controls, so that around 60 samples were obtained: about 50 participants and around 10 replicates.

Every participant had a single incident cervical HPV16 infection, and prevalent HPV16 infections were excluded. Cervical HPV DNA was detected with MY09/MY11 PCR, and genotyping was done by dot-blot hybridization. Approximately 16 mL of heparinized blood were centrifuged, and the buffy coat was aliquoted, frozen at -30°C, then stored at -80°C. QIAGEN kits were used to extract genomic DNA from the buffy coat specimens. Using the immunoSEQ assay, multiplex PCR amplified TCR beta CDR3 regions from an average of about 1,300 ng of genomic DNA per sample. The assay corrected primer bias using a complete synthetic TCR repertoire to establish an amplification baseline. The amplicons were sequenced on the Illumina platform. From the authors' description of their analysis: Sequences were error-corrected by clustering with frequency ratios and a modified nearest-neighbor algorithm, then analyzed in the immunoSEQ Analyzer with IMGT gene definitions. At each rarefaction depth, TCR richness and evenness were averaged across 20 rarefaction repeats, and any sample with fewer sequences than the depth was left out. V, D and J gene relative abundances were compared between groups with Wilcoxon rank sum tests, applying FDR correction. In the blinded duplicates, the intraclass correlation was around 96% for TCR richness and averaged about 73% across 60 to 70 gene segments. Sourced from immuneACCESS, this table was stored by TCRdb with only in-frame sequences that have V and J called. A share of the clones is absent; for the studies checked, an unresolved V gene accounts for under half, and the remainder has no known explanation. The DNA gave D and trimming, while V, J and clone size come from that table. The table of this sample itemizes about 19,000 clones. Approximately 3% of the sample is held by the ten biggest clonotypes.

Points the paper makes about the study in general: TRBV6-7 relative abundance was lower in cases than in controls (approximately 0.1% versus 0.16%; Bonferroni P = 0.0008). Significantly higher TCR repertoire richness was observed in CIN3+ cases than in controls across sequencing depths, whereas no difference in evenness was found. Cases were distinguished from controls with an estimated AUC of 0.7 to 0.85 by random forest classifiers combining richness and V gene abundances. The cross-sectional design could not show whether associations preceded infection or resulted from it; effector/memory subsets and HPV-specific T cells were not isolated. Because the number of T cells in each sample was unknown, differences in richness could reflect differing T-cell content rather than repertoire biology.

The CDR3 covers 14 residues, taking in both the cysteine and the phenylalanine. Of the CDR3's DNA, 33 bases were read; they are in frame from base 1. After removal of 6 bases from V and 6 bases from J, the junction retains 6 bases not matched to a gene. Taken from the germline V gene, the CDR1 and CDR2 loops are SNHLY and FYNNEI. The rearrangement joined TRBV2 to TRBJ2-1, with TRBD1 matching 9 junction bases. The sequenced material came from blood buffy coat. The receptor's source is a woman between 18 and 70 years old with a cervical HPV16 infection that either progressed to CIN3+ or cleared (not recorded which). CDR3 bases read: TGTGCCAGCAGAGGACAGGGGTATCCCAATGAG. Its translation reads: CASRGQGYPNE. The full CDR3 protein reads CASRGQGYPNEQFF.